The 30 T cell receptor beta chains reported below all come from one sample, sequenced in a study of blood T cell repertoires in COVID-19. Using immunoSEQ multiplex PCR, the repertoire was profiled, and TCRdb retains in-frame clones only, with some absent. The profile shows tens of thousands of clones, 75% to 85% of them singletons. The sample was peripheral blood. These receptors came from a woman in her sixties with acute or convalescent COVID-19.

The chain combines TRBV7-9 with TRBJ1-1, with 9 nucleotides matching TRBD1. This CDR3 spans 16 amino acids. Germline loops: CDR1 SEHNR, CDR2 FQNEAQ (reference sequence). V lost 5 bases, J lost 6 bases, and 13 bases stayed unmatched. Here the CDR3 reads CASSPNTGGRSAEAFF. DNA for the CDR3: TGTGCCAGCAGCCCAAACACAGGGGGCCGGTCCGCTGAAGCTTTCTTT.

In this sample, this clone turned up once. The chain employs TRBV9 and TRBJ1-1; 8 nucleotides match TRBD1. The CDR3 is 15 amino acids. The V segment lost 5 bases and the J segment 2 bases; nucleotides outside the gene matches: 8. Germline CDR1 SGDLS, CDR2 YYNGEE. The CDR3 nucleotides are TGTGCCAGCAGTGGACAGGGAGCCCCTAACACTGAAGCTTTCTTT. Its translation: CASSGQGAPNTEAFF.

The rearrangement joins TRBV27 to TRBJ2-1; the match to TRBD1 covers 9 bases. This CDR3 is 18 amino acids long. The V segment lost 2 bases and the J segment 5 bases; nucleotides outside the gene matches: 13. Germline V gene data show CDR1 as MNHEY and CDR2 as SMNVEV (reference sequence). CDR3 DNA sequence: TGTGCCAGCAGTTTAACGGACAGGGGAGGTTACGGCCACAATGAGCAGTTCTTC. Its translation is CASSLTDRGGYGHNEQFF.

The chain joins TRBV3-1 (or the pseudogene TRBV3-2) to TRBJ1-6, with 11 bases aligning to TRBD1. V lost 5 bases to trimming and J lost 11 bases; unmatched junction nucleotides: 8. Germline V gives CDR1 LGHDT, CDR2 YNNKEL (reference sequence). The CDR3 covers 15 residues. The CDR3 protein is CASSFRTGGWTPLHF. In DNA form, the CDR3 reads TGTGCCAGCAGCTTCCGGACAGGGGGCTGGACACCCCTCCACTTT.

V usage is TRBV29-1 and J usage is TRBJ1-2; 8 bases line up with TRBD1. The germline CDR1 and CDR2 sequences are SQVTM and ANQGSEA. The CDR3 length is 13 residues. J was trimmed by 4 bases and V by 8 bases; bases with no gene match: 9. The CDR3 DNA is TGCAGCACTTCAGGGGGCGCGAGCTATGGCTACACCTTC. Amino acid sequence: CSTSGGASYGYTF.

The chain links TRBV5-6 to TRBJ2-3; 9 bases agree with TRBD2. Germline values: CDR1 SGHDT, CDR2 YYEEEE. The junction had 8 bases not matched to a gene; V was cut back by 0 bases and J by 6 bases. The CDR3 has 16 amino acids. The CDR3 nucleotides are TGTGCCAGCAGCTTGGCTGGTAGCGGGAGTGTCGATACGCAGTATTTT. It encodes CASSLAGSGSVDTQYF.

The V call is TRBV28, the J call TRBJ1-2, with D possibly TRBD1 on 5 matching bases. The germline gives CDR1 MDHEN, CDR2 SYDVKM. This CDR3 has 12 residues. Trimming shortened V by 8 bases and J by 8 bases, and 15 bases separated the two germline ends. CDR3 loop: CASWLDRSGYTF. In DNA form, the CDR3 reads TGTGCCAGCTGGCTAGACAGATCGGGCTACACCTTC.

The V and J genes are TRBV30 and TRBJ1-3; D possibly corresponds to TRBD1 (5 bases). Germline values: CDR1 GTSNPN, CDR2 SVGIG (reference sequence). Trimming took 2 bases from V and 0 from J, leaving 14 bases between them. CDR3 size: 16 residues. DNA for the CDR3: TGTGCCTGGAGTAAGGGGAGGGCAACCTCTGGAAACACCATATATTTT. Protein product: CAWSKGRATSGNTIYF.

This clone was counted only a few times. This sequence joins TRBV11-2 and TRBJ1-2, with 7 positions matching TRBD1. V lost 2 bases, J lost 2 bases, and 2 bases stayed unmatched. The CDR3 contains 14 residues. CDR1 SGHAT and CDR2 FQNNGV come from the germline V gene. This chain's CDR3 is CASSLSTGNYGYTF. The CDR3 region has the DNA TGTGCCAGCAGCTTATCGACAGGGAACTATGGCTACACCTTC.

As DNA, the CDR3 is TGTGCCAGCAGCCCTCGGGTCAGTCCTTACTATGGCTACACCTTC. It is translated as CASSPRVSPYYGYTF. This rearrangement joins TRBV5-4 to TRBJ1-2; no clear D gene. CDR3 length equals 15 residues. Germline assignment: CDR1 SGHNT and CDR2 YYREEE (reference sequence). V was trimmed by 4 bases and J by 3 bases, leaving 16 bases between them.

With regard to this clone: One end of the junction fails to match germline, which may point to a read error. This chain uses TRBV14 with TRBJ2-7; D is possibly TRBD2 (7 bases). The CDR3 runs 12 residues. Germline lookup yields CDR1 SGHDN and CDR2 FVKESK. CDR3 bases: TGTGCCAGCAGCCAAGGGGGGGGGACACCCCACTTC. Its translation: CASSQGGGTPHF.

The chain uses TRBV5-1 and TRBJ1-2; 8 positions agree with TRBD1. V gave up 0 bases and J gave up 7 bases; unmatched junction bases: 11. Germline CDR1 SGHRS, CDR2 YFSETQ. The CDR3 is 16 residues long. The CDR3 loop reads CASSLGDWTGSGGYTF. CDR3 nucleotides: TGCGCCAGCAGCTTGGGAGATTGGACAGGGAGCGGTGGCTACACCTTC.

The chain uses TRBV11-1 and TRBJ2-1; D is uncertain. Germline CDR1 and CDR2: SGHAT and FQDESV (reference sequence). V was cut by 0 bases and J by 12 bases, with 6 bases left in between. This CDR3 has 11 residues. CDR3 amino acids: CASSLAVVQFF. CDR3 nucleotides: TGTGCCAGCAGCTTAGCCGTCGTGCAGTTCTTC.

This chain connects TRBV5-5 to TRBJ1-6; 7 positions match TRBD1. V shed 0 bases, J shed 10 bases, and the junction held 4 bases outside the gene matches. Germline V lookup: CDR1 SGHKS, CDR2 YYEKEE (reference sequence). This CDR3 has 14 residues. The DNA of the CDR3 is TGTGCCAGCAGCTTGGTACAGGGGCTCTCACCCCTCCACTTT. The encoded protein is CASSLVQGLSPLHF.

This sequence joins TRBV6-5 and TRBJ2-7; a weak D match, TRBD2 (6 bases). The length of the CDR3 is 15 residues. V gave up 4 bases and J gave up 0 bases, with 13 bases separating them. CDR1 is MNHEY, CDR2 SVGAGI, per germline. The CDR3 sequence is CASSLTGDPSYEQYF. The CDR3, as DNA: TGTGCCAGCAGTTTGACGGGAGACCCCTCCTACGAGCAGTACTTC.

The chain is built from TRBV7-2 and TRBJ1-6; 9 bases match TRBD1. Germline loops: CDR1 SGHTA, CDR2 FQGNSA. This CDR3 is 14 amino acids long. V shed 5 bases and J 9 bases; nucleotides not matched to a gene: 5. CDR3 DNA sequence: TGTGCCAGCAGCCGGGACAGGGCTGCTTCACCCCTCCACTTT. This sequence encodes CASSRDRAASPLHF.

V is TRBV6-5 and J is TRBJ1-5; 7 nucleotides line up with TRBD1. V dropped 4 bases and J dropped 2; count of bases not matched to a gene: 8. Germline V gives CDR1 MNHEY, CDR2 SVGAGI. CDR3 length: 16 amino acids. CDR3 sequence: CASSSRRGSGNQPQHF. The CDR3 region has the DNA TGTGCCAGCAGTTCCCGCAGGGGGTCTGGCAATCAGCCCCAGCATTTT.

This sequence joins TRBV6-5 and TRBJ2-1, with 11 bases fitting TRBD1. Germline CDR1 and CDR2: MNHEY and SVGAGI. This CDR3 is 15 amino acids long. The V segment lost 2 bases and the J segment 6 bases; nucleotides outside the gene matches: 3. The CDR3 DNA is TGTGCCAGCAGTTACGGAGGGACAGGGGGCAATGAGCAGTTCTTC. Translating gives CASSYGGTGGNEQFF.

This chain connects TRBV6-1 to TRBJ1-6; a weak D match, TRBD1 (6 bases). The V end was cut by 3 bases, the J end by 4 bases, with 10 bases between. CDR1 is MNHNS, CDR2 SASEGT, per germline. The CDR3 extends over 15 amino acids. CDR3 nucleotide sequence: TGTGCCAGCAGTGATCTACAGGGTTATAATTCACCCCTCCACTTT. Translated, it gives CASSDLQGYNSPLHF.

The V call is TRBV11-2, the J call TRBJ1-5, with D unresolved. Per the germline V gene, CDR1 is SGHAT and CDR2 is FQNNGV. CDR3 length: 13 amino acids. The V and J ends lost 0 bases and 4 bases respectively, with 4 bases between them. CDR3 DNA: TGTGCCAGCAGCTTAGATCGTAATCAGCCCCAGCATTTT. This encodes CASSLDRNQPQHF.

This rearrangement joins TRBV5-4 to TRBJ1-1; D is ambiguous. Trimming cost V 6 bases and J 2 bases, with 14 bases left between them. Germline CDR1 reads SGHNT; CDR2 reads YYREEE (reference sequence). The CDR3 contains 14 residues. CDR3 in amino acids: CASTLGDLNTEAFF. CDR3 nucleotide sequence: TGTGCCAGCACCCTCGGGGATCTAAACACTGAAGCTTTCTTT.

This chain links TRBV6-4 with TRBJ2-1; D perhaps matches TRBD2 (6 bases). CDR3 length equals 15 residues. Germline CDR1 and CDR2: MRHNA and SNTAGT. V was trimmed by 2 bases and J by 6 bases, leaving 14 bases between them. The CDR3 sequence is CASSDGGVTPNEQFF. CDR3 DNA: TGTGCCAGCAGTGACGGAGGGGTTACTCCCAATGAGCAGTTCTTC.

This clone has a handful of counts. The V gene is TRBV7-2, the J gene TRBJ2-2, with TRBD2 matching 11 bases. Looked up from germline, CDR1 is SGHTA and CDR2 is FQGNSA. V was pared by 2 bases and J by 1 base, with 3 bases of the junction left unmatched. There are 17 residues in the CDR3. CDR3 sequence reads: CASSLKGTSGNTGELFF. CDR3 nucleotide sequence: TGTGCCAGCAGCTTAAAAGGGACTAGCGGGAACACCGGGGAGCTGTTTTTT.

As DNA, the CDR3 is TGTGCCACCAGCAGAGTGACAGGGTCGACCTACAATGAGCAGTTCTTC. Translation gives CATSRVTGSTYNEQFF. The rearrangement uses TRBV15 and TRBJ2-1, with TRBD1 matching over 7 bases. With V trimmed by 1 base and J by 2 bases, 5 bases remained unmatched. This CDR3 is 16 amino acids long. CDR1 is LNHNV, CDR2 YYDKDF, per germline (reference sequence).

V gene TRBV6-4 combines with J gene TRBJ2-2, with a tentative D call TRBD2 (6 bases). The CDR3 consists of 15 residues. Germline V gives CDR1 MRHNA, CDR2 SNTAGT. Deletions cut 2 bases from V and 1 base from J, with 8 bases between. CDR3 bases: TGTGCCAGCAGTGACGAGGGACTGAACACCGGGGAGCTGTTTTTT. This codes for CASSDEGLNTGELFF.

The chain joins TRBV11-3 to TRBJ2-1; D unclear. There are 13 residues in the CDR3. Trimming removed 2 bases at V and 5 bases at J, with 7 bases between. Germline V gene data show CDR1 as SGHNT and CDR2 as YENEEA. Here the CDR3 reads CASSLNTDNEQFF. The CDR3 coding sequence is TGTGCCAGCAGCTTAAACACAGACAATGAGCAGTTCTTC.

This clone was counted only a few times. CDR3 region: CASSFSPRQGNTEAFF. DNA for the CDR3: TGTGCCAGCAGCTTTAGCCCTCGACAGGGAAACACTGAAGCTTTCTTT. This chain joins TRBV7-9 and TRBJ1-1; the match to TRBD1 covers 7 bases. CDR3 length: 16 amino acids. Germline V gene sequence: CDR1 SEHNR, CDR2 FQNEAQ (reference sequence). V was clipped by 3 bases and J by 2 bases; unmatched bases: 9.

CDR3 coding DNA: TGTGCCAGCAGCGGAACAGGGGTCATTGGAAACACCATATATTTT. This sequence encodes CASSGTGVIGNTIYF. V and J are TRBV7-2 and TRBJ1-3, with TRBD1 identical over 7 bases. CDR1 and CDR2 from the germline V gene are SGHTA and FQGNSA. CDR3 length: 15 residues. The trim removed 5 bases at V and 3 bases at J, leaving 7 bases unmatched.

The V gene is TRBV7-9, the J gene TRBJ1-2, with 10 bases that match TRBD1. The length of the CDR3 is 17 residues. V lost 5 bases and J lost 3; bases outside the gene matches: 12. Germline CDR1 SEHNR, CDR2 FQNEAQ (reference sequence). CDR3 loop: CASSPRQGAFLDYGYTF. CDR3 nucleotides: TGTGCCAGCAGCCCGCGACAGGGGGCCTTTCTAGACTATGGCTACACCTTC.

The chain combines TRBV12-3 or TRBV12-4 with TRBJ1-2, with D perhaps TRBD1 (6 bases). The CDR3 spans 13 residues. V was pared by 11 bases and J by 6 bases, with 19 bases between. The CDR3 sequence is CAGQSGTLDGYTF. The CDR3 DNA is TGTGCCGGCCAATCTGGGACACTGGATGGCTACACCTTC.